This T cell receptor beta chain was sequenced during a study of cytomegalovirus exposure and HLA in healthy donors. The CDR3 has 16 residues. V lost 1 base to trimming and J lost 6 bases; unmatched junction nucleotides: 10. Germline V gives CDR1 LNHNV, CDR2 YYDKDF (reference sequence). The primer mix had 60 Vbeta and 13 Jbeta primers. Sequenced by immunoSEQ multiplex PCR; TCRdb stores in-frame clones only, minus some. This table has about 180,000 clones, roughly 76% appearing once. Concerning this clone itself: Its antigen is not identified.

Study-level findings and limits: More clonal expansion characterized HLA-associated TCR beta chains than equally common others in a later analysis. In a later analysis, several top co-occurrence clusters appeared linked to parvovirus B19, influenza, CMV and Epstein-Barr virus.

The rearrangement links TRBV15 to TRBJ1-2; 8 bases are shared with TRBD1. The clonotype comes from a woman under 30 in good health and CMV-seropositive. Specimen: PBMCs. CDR3 protein: CATSRGGQGGIDGYTF. CDR3 nucleotides: TGTGCCACCAGCAGAGGTGGACAGGGCGGAATAGATGGCTACACCTTC.